A single sample gave rise to the 24 T cell receptor beta chains below, sequenced in a study of radiotherapy plus CTLA-4 blockade in lung cancer. This table comes from immunoSEQ multiplex PCR, and its TCRdb copy is limited to in-frame clones, with some not included. The repertoire holds approximately 81,000 clones, over 70% seen once, with approximately 3.9% in the top ten. Sample: peripheral blood, taken from a patient treated with radiotherapy plus ipilimumab. Every receptor here comes from a human donor with non-small cell lung cancer who had a partial response to radiotherapy plus ipilimumab. Some clones in this sample may be carry-over from other donors' samples.

The chain couples TRBV6-1 to TRBJ1-1; D not resolved. This CDR3 has 14 amino acids. Trimming took off 6 bases at V and 4 bases at J, with 15 bases between the two ends. From germline, CDR1 is MNHNS and CDR2 SASEGT. In DNA, the CDR3 is TGTGCCAGCAGGGATTTGGGGAGAGCCACTGAAGCTTTCTTT. Encoded protein: CASRDLGRATEAFF.

This clone has just a few counts. This chain joins TRBV28 and TRBJ2-7; the D gene is possibly TRBD1 (5 bases). V was cut by 7 bases and J by 6 bases, with 19 bases left in between. The CDR3 is 14 residues long. CDR1 and CDR2 from the germline V gene are MDHEN and SYDVKM. The CDR3 DNA is TGTGCCAGCACCCCAAGGGCGCAGGGAAGCGAGCAGTACTTC. This gives the protein CASTPRAQGSEQYF.

This chain joins TRBV28 and TRBJ1-2; D ambiguous. Trimming cost V 2 bases and J 7 bases, with 11 bases left between them. This CDR3 comprises 13 residues. In germline, CDR1 is MDHEN, CDR2 SYDVKM. The CDR3, as DNA: TGTGCCAGCAGTTTACAGGCCTCAGGTGGCTACACCTTC. It is translated as CASSLQASGGYTF.

The J gene is TRBJ2-7, the V gene TRBV7-2, with TRBD2 as a possible D gene (6 bases). Trimming removed 3 bases at V and 7 bases at J, with 13 bases between. Germline V lookup: CDR1 SGHTA, CDR2 FQGNSA. The CDR3 runs 13 residues. CDR3 loop: CASSFEVGREQYF. The CDR3 nucleotides read TGTGCCAGCAGCTTTGAGGTGGGGAGGGAGCAGTACTTC.

CDR3 coding DNA: TGCAGCGTGCAACAGGGGGCTAATGAAAAACTGTTTTTT. Translating it yields CSVQQGANEKLFF. The rearrangement uses TRBV29-1 and TRBJ1-4, with 8 bases that match TRBD1. The germline V gene has CDR1 SQVTM and CDR2 ANQGSEA. V shed 6 bases and J 3 bases; nucleotides not matched to a gene: 3. This CDR3 spans 13 amino acids.

The chain links TRBV5-1 to TRBJ2-5; a weak D match, TRBD1 (6 bases). Germline V lookup: CDR1 SGHRS, CDR2 YFSETQ. This CDR3 contains 14 residues. Trimming shortened V by 4 bases and J by 2 bases, and 12 bases separated the two germline ends. The CDR3, as DNA: TGCGCCAGCAGCGTACGGACAGTTCAAGAGACCCAGTACTTC. Translating gives CASSVRTVQETQYF.

The chain recombines TRBV18 with TRBJ2-1; possible D gene TRBD2, 5 bases. This CDR3 is built from 15 residues. The V end was cut by 1 base, the J end by 3 bases, with 10 bases between. Germline CDR1 reads KGHSH; CDR2 reads LQKENI. CDR3 sequence reads: CASSPLAPDYNEQFF. DNA of the CDR3: TGTGCCAGCTCACCACTAGCGCCTGACTACAATGAGCAGTTCTTC.

This chain uses TRBV6-1 with TRBJ1-1; a possible D gene is TRBD1 (5 bases). CDR3 length equals 15 residues. Germline V lookup: CDR1 MNHNS, CDR2 SASEGT. Trimming took off 4 bases at V and 2 bases at J, with 14 bases between the two ends. The CDR3 spells CASSAFRQSNTEAFF. DNA of the CDR3: TGTGCCAGCAGTGCTTTTCGACAGAGTAACACTGAAGCTTTCTTT.

This clone showed up just a few times. The chain uses TRBV6-1 and TRBJ1-5; D remains unclear. Trimming stripped 8 bases from V and 0 bases from J, with 5 bases between. The CDR3 totals 12 residues. Germline V gene lookup returns CDR1 MNHNS and CDR2 SASEGT. CDR3 residues: CASEVSNQPQHF. The CDR3, as DNA: TGTGCCAGCGAGGTTAGCAATCAGCCCCAGCATTTT.

Here the CDR3 DNA reads TGTGCCAGCAGCTTAGGAGCGGGAGGTGGCTACGAGCAGTACTTC. Translation: CASSLGAGGGYEQYF. V and J are TRBV11-2 and TRBJ2-7; 9 positions agree with TRBD2. CDR1 and CDR2 (germline): SGHAT, FQNNGV. This CDR3 comprises 15 residues. Losses at the gene ends were 1 base for V and 3 bases for J; bases not matched to a gene: 4. Full variable domain (rest looked up from reference TRBV11-2 and TRBJ2-7): EAGVAQSPRYKIIEKRQSVAFWCNPISGHATLYWYQQILGQGPKLLIQFQNNGVVDDSQLPKDRFSAERLKGVDSTLKIQPAKLEDSAVYLCASSLGAGGGYEQYFGPGTRLTVT.

This clone turned up a few times. J is TRBJ1-2 and V is TRBV28; D gene ambiguous. The CDR3 contains 12 residues. Deletions cut 11 bases from V and 0 bases from J, with 10 bases between. Germline V gene sequence: CDR1 MDHEN, CDR2 SYDVKM. This CDR3 reads CASAGTNYGYTF. CDR3 DNA: TGTGCCTCGGCAGGTACTAACTATGGCTACACCTTC.

This chain joins TRBV6-1 and TRBJ1-5; 7 bases are a match to TRBD1. This CDR3 has 15 residues. CDR1 is MNHNS, CDR2 SASEGT, per germline. V lost 6 bases and J lost 6; bases outside the gene matches: 11. The CDR3 bases are TGTGCCAGCAGGAGCCGAGACAGGGTCGGTCAGCCCCAGCATTTT. Translated: CASRSRDRVGQPQHF.

The chain joins TRBV7-2 to TRBJ1-5, with a tentative D call TRBD1 (6 bases). This CDR3 comprises 16 residues. Germline V gene data show CDR1 as SGHTA and CDR2 as FQGNSA. V lost 4 bases, J lost 3 bases, and 16 bases lay in between. CDR3 protein: CASSSGGTTPNQPQHF. CDR3 DNA sequence: TGTGCCAGCAGCTCGGGGGGGACAACTCCCAATCAGCCCCAGCATTTT.

The V call is TRBV7-8, the J call TRBJ2-5, with D maybe TRBD1 (7 bases). CDR1 and CDR2 (germline): SGHVS, FQNEAQ. The CDR3 sequence is 16 residues long. V lost 1 base, J lost 2 bases, and 14 bases lay in between. The CDR3 here is CASSLGRRDRQETQYF. CDR3 bases: TGTGCCAGCAGCTTAGGCAGGAGGGACAGACAAGAGACCCAGTACTTC. The full variable domain, completed using reference TRBV7-8 and TRBJ2-5, is GAGVSQSPRYKVAKRGQDVALRCDPISGHVSLFWYQQALGQGPEFLTYFQNEAQLDKSGLPSDRFFAERPEGSVSTLKIQRTQQEDSAVYLCASSLGRRDRQETQYFGPGTRLLVL.

The V gene is TRBV6-1, the J gene TRBJ2-7; 8 bases align to TRBD1. This CDR3 is built from 14 residues. The trim removed 4 bases at V and 1 base at J, leaving 3 bases unmatched. The germline gives CDR1 MNHNS, CDR2 SASEGT. The CDR3 sequence: CASSGDRYSYEQYF. The CDR3, as DNA: TGTGCCAGCAGTGGGGACAGGTATTCCTACGAGCAGTACTTC.

The V call is TRBV28, the J call TRBJ1-3, with D perhaps matching TRBD1 (6 bases). The germline V and J ends were trimmed by 5 bases and 4 bases, with 15 bases remaining between them. Germline V gene data show CDR1 as MDHEN and CDR2 as SYDVKM. The CDR3 consists of 15 residues. This chain's CDR3 is CASSIAGAAGNTIYF. The CDR3 DNA is TGTGCCAGCAGTATCGCAGGGGCGGCAGGAAACACCATATATTTT.

The chain uses TRBV18 and TRBJ1-1, with D maybe TRBD1 (5 bases). The CDR3 extends over 15 amino acids. The germline V and J ends were trimmed by 6 bases and 3 bases, with 17 bases remaining between them. Germline V CDR1 and CDR2: KGHSH, LQKENI. Here the CDR3 reads CASSQRQTLDTEAFF. The DNA for the CDR3 is TGTGCCAGCTCCCAAAGACAGACGCTCGACACTGAAGCTTTCTTT.

The V gene is TRBV18, the J gene TRBJ1-6; D unresolved. From germline, CDR1 is KGHSH and CDR2 LQKENI. CDR3 length: 14 amino acids. V was trimmed by 2 bases and J by 10 bases, leaving 12 bases between them. The CDR3, as DNA: TGTGCCAGCTCACCAATCTTCGGGAACTCACCCCTCCACTTT. This codes for CASSPIFGNSPLHF.

The V call is TRBV18, the J call TRBJ2-1, with D maybe TRBD2 (6 bases). The CDR3 runs 16 residues. V was pared by 3 bases and J by 0 bases, with 12 bases between. Germline CDR1 reads KGHSH; CDR2 reads LQKENI. The CDR3 nucleotides read TGTGCCAGCTCACCCAGCGCGGGGAGCTCCTACAATGAGCAGTTCTTC. This encodes CASSPSAGSSYNEQFF.

This chain uses TRBV2 with TRBJ2-7; 7 bases map to TRBD2. The junction had 9 bases not matched to a gene; V was cut back by 6 bases and J by 4 bases. CDR1 and CDR2 from the germline V gene are SNHLY and FYNNEI. The CDR3 runs to 14 residues. The CDR3, as DNA: TGTGCCAGCAGGAGTAGAGCGGGGTTATACGAGCAGTACTTC. Its protein product is CASRSRAGLYEQYF.

V and J are TRBV6-5 and TRBJ1-1, with a possible D match to TRBD1 (6 bases). The CDR3 contains 15 residues. Germline V gene data show CDR1 as MNHEY and CDR2 as SVGAGI. Trimming left V 7 bases short and J 4 bases short, with 19 bases between. The CDR3, as DNA: TGTGCCAGCACCAAAATCGGGGGGCGAATCACTGAAGCTTTCTTT. Protein: CASTKIGGRITEAFF.

This rearrangement joins TRBV2 to TRBJ1-5, with D unresolved. V was cut by 4 bases and J by 6 bases, with 34 bases left in between. Germline V CDR1 and CDR2: SNHLY, FYNNEI. The CDR3 runs to 21 residues. The CDR3 DNA reads TGTGCCAGCAGTGGTCATCTTCGTGACAAAGGGCCCCAAGCCCGGGGTCAGCCCCAGCATTTT. Translated, it gives CASSGHLRDKGPQARGQPQHF.

This rearrangement joins TRBV28 to TRBJ2-7; D gene uncertain. Germline CDR1 MDHEN, CDR2 SYDVKM. The V end was cut by 5 bases, the J end by 3 bases, with 8 bases between. The CDR3 has 12 amino acids. The CDR3 nucleotides read TGTGCCAGCAGTCTCCTCAGCTACGAGCAGTACTTC. Its protein is CASSLLSYEQYF. Together with reference TRBV28 and TRBJ2-7, the CDR3 gives the full variable domain: DVKVTQSSRYLVKRTGEKVFLECVQDMDHENMFWYRQDPGLGLRLIYFSYDVKMKEKGDIPEGYSVSREKKERFSLILESASTNQTSMYLCASSLLSYEQYFGPGTRLTVT.

V gene TRBV19 combines with J gene TRBJ2-7, with TRBD2 as a possible D gene (5 bases). Per germline, CDR1 LNHDA and CDR2 SQIVND (reference sequence). This CDR3 is 14 amino acids long. Deletions cut 3 bases from V and 6 bases from J, with 15 bases between. As DNA, the CDR3 is TGTGCCAGTAGTATTCGGCGGGCCTCCGGCGAGCAGTACTTC. As protein: CASSIRRASGEQYF. The variable domain in full, completed from reference TRBV19 and TRBJ2-7, reads DGGITQSPKYLFRKEGQNVTLSCEQNLNHDAMYWYRQDPGQGLRLIYYSQIVNDFQKGDIAEGYSVSREKKESFPLTVTSAQKNPTAFYLCASSIRRASGEQYFGPGTRLTVT.